This T cell receptor beta chain was identified during a study of T cells in Graves' hyperthyroidism and ophthalmopathy. Amplification of TCR beta CDR3 regions used RNA as the template. A first-round RT-PCR of the TCR CDR3 used the HTBI primer set. TCRdb itself ran the multiplex PCR reads through MiXCR, one entry per CDR3 protein. Of some 300,000 distinct CDR3 sequences listed, 15% to 20% are singletons. Ten or more counts support this clonotype. The CDR3 is 13 residues long. Looked up from germline, CDR1 is DFQATT and CDR2 is SNEGSKA (reference sequence). V lost 5 bases and J 1 base, leaving 11 bases between the germline ends.

This clonotype was sampled from a man over 45 with Graves' ophthalmopathy. Sequenced: blood. The rearrangement joins TRBV20-1 to TRBJ2-5; D may be TRBD2 (6 bases). The CDR3 spells CSAPGTAQETQYF. DNA of the CDR3: TGCAGTGCTCCCGGGACTGCCCAAGAGACCCAGTACTTC.